This record covers a single TCR beta chain. Its matching antigen is unknown. The data stem from a study of T cells in Graves' hyperthyroidism and ophthalmopathy. Study-wide results and caveats: Model-based prediction identified ophthalmopathy a median approximately 6 months prior to its onset.

Orbital computed tomography, thyroid ultrasound, serum thyroxine and TRAb, and clinical symptoms together informed the diagnoses. The PBMCs were taken from around 9.1 ml of fresh peripheral blood. Template material for amplifying TCR beta CDR3 regions consisted of RNA transcripts. RT-PCR in the first round (using the HTBI primer set) targeted the TCR CDR3. Each CDR3 protein is one row after TCRdb ran MiXCR on the multiplex PCR reads. There are approximately 870,000 distinct CDR3 sequences in the sample; 35% to 45% occur only once, and approximately 10% lies in the top ten. The receptor was isolated from a man aged 18 to 35 with Graves' hyperthyroidism. The sample was blood.

CDR3 DNA sequence: TGCGCCAGCAGCTTGGAGCAGGGTGGAATTAATGGCTACACCTTC. Residues: CASSLEQGGINGYTF. The rearrangement uses TRBV5-1 and TRBJ1-2; D might be TRBD1 (5 bases). Germline lookup yields CDR1 SGHRS and CDR2 YFSETQ. With 0 bases removed from V and 6 bases from J, the gap between germline ends came to 15 bases. This CDR3 comprises 15 residues.